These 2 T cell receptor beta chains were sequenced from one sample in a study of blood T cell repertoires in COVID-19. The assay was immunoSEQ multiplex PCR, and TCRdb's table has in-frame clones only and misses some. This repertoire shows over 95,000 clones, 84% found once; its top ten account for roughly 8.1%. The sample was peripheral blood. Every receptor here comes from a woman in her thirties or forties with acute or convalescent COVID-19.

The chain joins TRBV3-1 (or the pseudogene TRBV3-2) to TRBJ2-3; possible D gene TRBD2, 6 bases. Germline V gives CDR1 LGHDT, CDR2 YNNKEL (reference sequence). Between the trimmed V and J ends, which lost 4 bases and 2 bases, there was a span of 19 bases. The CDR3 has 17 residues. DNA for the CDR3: TGTGCCAGCAGCCCAGAACTAGCCCCCTCTTCCACAGATACGCAGTATTTT. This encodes CASSPELAPSSTDTQYF.

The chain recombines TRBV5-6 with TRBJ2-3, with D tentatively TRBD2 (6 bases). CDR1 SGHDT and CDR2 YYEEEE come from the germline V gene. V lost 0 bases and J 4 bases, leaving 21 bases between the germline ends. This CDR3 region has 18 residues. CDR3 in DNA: TGTGCCAGCAGCTTGGTGGGAGGTAGGGGCGGCCCCGCAGATACGCAGTATTTT. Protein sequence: CASSLVGGRGGPADTQYF.